This T cell receptor beta chain was retrieved from a study of cytomegalovirus exposure and HLA in healthy donors. Study results and caveats: The authors enumerated around 150 TCR beta chains as linked to cytomegalovirus.

The germline gives CDR1 LGHNA, CDR2 YSLEER. The CDR3 extends over 15 amino acids. Trimming at V came to 0 bases and at J to 4 bases, leaving 6 bases not matched to a gene. This clone has a handful of counts. Antigen specificity is unknown. Amplification used 60 Vbeta primers and 13 Jbeta primers. The method was immunoSEQ multiplex PCR; TCRdb's version includes in-frame clones alone and lacks a portion of them. The table includes roughly 100,000 clones, about 15% detected once. Sequenced material: PBMCs. This chain uses TRBV4-3 with TRBJ2-7; 7 nucleotides line up with TRBD2. The sequence derives from a female donor in good health and CMV-seronegative. CDR3 in amino acids: CASSQDRGSWYEQYF. The CDR3 DNA follows: TGCGCCAGCAGCCAAGACCGCGGGAGTTGGTACGAGCAGTACTTC.